One and the same sample provided the 5 T cell receptor beta chains below, sequenced in a study of OX40 agonist ivuxolimab in advanced cancers. Preparation of the library involved the immunoSEQ multiplex PCR assay. This immuneACCESS table, as held by TCRdb, lists in-frame sequences with V and J called but not all clones. Of the missing ones, under half trace to an unresolved V gene in checked studies; the others have no known cause. This sample gives tens of thousands of clones in total; more than 75% of them show up just once. The top ten clones comprise just under 15% of the sample. The sequencing here drew on CD4+ or CD8+ T cells sorted from blood, taken in a trial of the OX40 agonist ivuxolimab. Every receptor here comes from an adult with an advanced solid tumor such as melanoma, head and neck, liver or kidney cancer.

The chain carries TRBV19 and TRBJ2-2, with TRBD2 matching 7 bases. Germline V gene lookup returns CDR1 LNHDA and CDR2 SQIVND (reference sequence). CDR3 length equals 15 residues. Trimming at V came to 4 bases and at J to 5 bases, leaving 7 bases not matched to a gene. The CDR3 spells CASSTWSGGTGELFF. The CDR3 coding sequence is TGTGCCAGTAGTACATGGTCGGGGGGTACCGGGGAGCTGTTTTTT.

The chain links TRBV19 to TRBJ1-1; D not resolved. The CDR3 sequence is 12 residues long. Germline V gives CDR1 LNHDA, CDR2 SQIVND (reference sequence). V lost 5 bases, J lost 4 bases, and 8 bases lay in between. The CDR3 sequence: CASSRGITEAFF. For the CDR3, the DNA is TGTGCCAGTAGTCGGGGAATCACTGAAGCTTTCTTT.

DNA for the CDR3: TGTGCCAGCAGATTTACGTCAGGGAACACTGAAGCTTTCTTT. Residues: CASRFTSGNTEAFF. The rearrangement uses TRBV27 and TRBJ1-1; D remains ambiguous. CDR3 length: 14 residues. V lost 6 bases and J lost 1, with 12 bases in between. Germline CDR1 is MNHEY and CDR2 is SMNVEV (reference sequence).

The chain links TRBV7-8 to TRBJ1-1; D not certain. Per the germline V gene, CDR1 is SGHVS and CDR2 is FQNEAQ. The CDR3 is 14 amino acids. The V gene lost 5 bases and the J gene lost 4 bases, with 14 bases spanning the gap. In nucleotides, the CDR3 is TGTGCCAGCAGCCCCGAGGCCATACTCACTGAAGCTTTCTTT. Protein product: CASSPEAILTEAFF.

This chain joins TRBV2 and TRBJ2-7; TRBD1 agrees at 7 bases. This CDR3 is built from 14 residues. Germline loops: CDR1 SNHLY, CDR2 FYNNEI. V lost 8 bases and J lost 5; bases outside the gene matches: 12. Here the CDR3 reads CASSSWATGDEQYV. The CDR3 region has the DNA TGTGCCAGCTCCTCCTGGGCCACAGGGGACGAGCAGTACGTC.